This T cell receptor (beta chain) was sequenced in a study of blood T cell repertoires in COVID-19. About the study: Sites in the United States, Italy and Spain provided acute and convalescent COVID-19 samples. The analysed material was cDNA or gDNA that came from T cells, B-cell-depleted T cells, or PBMCs.

From germline, CDR1 is SQVTM and CDR2 ANQGSEA. There are 16 residues in the CDR3. Trimming cost V 3 bases and J 6 bases; bases outside gene matches: 9. Seattle patients were enrolled while actively infected and followed longitudinally. Generated by immunoSEQ multiplex PCR, the TCRdb table keeps only in-frame clones and is missing some. The sample records about 200,000 clones, around 75% being singletons. The TCR comes from a middle-aged woman with COVID-19, enrolled during active disease. The chain uses TRBV29-1 and TRBJ2-1; 12 bases are shared with TRBD2. Sequences were obtained from peripheral blood. The CDR3 DNA sequence: TGCAGCGTTGACCCCGCTAGCGGGGGGGCACTCAATGAGCAGTTCTTC. This gives the protein CSVDPASGGALNEQFF.